What follows are 10 T cell receptor beta chains derived from one specimen sequenced in a study of PD-1 blockade in mismatch repair-deficient tumors. Their antigens remain unidentified. Stated time point: roughly 10-day in vitro stimulation with candidate neoantigen peptide 3. Libraries were prepared by immunoSEQ multiplex PCR; TCRdb keeps only in-frame clonotypes and omits some of them. The sample has 9,000 to 10,000 clones, about 89% seen once; the top ten hold 7.5% to 10%. This specimen was cells cultured in vitro, taken from a patient treated with pembrolizumab. The receptors shown here come from an adult with mismatch repair-deficient cancer.

This clone has just one count. V gene TRBV7-8 combines with J gene TRBJ2-7, with 7 bases lining up with TRBD2. The CDR3 spans 15 residues. Germline CDR1 is SGHVS and CDR2 is FQNEAQ. The J segment lost 3 bases and the V segment lost 5 bases, leaving 10 bases of the junction unmatched. CDR3 nucleotide sequence: TGTGCCAGCAGCCGTGGGTGGGGGGGAGTCTACGAGCAGTACTTC. It yields the protein CASSRGWGGVYEQYF.

The count of this clone is one. The CDR3 sequence: CASNPRDLRGQPQHF. The CDR3 coding sequence is TGTGCCAGTAATCCGCGGGACCTCAGGGGTCAGCCCCAGCATTTT. The chain is built from TRBV19 and TRBJ1-5, with a possible D match to TRBD1 (6 bases). Looked up from germline, CDR1 is LNHDA and CDR2 is SQIVND (reference sequence). V was cut by 7 bases and J by 6 bases, with 19 bases left in between. The CDR3 consists of 15 residues.

The J gene is TRBJ2-1, the V gene TRBV2; 12 positions match TRBD1. V was pared by 8 bases and J by 9 bases, with 11 bases of the junction left unmatched. The CDR3 covers 15 residues. CDR1 is SNHLY, CDR2 FYNNEI, per germline. This CDR3 reads CASRKTGTGGGEQFF. The CDR3 DNA reads TGTGCCAGCCGAAAAACCGGGACAGGGGGCGGTGAGCAGTTCTTC.

The V call is TRBV9, the J call TRBJ2-5; D remains unclear. V lost 0 bases to trimming and J lost 3 bases, with 6 bases between them. Germline assignment: CDR1 SGDLS and CDR2 YYNGEE. The CDR3 contains 13 residues. CDR3 protein: CASSVAPEETQYF. The CDR3 nucleotides are TGTGCCAGCAGCGTAGCCCCTGAAGAGACCCAGTACTTC.

The chain employs TRBV30 and TRBJ1-6; TRBD1 matches 7 bases. The V segment lost 3 bases and the J segment 11 bases; nucleotides outside the gene matches: 10. Germline V gives CDR1 GTSNPN, CDR2 SVGIG (reference sequence). CDR3 length: 14 amino acids. CDR3 loop: CAWRAAGGWPPLHF. The CDR3 nucleotides are TGTGCCTGGAGGGCCGCAGGGGGGTGGCCACCCCTCCACTTT.

The chain couples TRBV9 to TRBJ2-2, with TRBD2 matching over 15 bases. The CDR3 runs 18 residues. CDR1 and CDR2 (germline): SGDLS, YYNGEE. Unmatched junction bases numbered 10, after V lost 1 base and J lost 9 bases. The CDR3 DNA reads TGTGCCAGCAGCGTATCCTCGGGACTAGCGGGAGGTGGTTGGGAGCTGTTTTTT. As protein: CASSVSSGLAGGGWELFF.

The chain links TRBV5-1 to TRBJ2-7; 9 bases map to TRBD1. The CDR3 totals 16 residues. Germline V gene sequence: CDR1 SGHRS, CDR2 YFSETQ. The ends lost 4 bases at V and 3 bases at J; junction bases unmatched: 11. CDR3 sequence (DNA): TGCGCCAGCAGCCCTGGGACAGGGAACCTCCTCTACGAGCAGTACTTC. Its translation: CASSPGTGNLLYEQYF.

The CDR3, as DNA: TGTGCCAGCAGTGACTTACGGGATGAAAAACTGTTTTTT. Encoded protein: CASSDLRDEKLFF. The V gene is TRBV2, the J gene TRBJ1-4; D unclear. V lost 3 bases and J 6 bases, leaving 8 bases between the germline ends. CDR3 size: 13 residues. From germline, CDR1 is SNHLY and CDR2 FYNNEI.

There are a few counts of this clone. The rearrangement joins TRBV5-4 to TRBJ2-7; 10 nucleotides align to TRBD2. V lost 0 bases to trimming and J lost 1 base; unmatched junction nucleotides: 4. Looked up from germline, CDR1 is SGHNT and CDR2 is YYREEE (reference sequence). The length of the CDR3 is 16 residues. CDR3 sequence (DNA): TGTGCCAGCAGCTTGGATCGAGCGGGAGGGTCCTACGAGCAGTACTTC. Translation: CASSLDRAGGSYEQYF.

This clone was seen just once. This chain links TRBV11-2 with TRBJ2-7, with D unclear. V gave up 4 bases and J gave up 1 base, with 11 bases separating them. The CDR3 is 14 amino acids. The V gene's germline CDR1 is SGHAT and CDR2 FQNNGV. The CDR3 nucleotides are TGTGCCAGCAGCTGGGGTATAGGATCCTACGAGCAGTACTTC. Residues: CASSWGIGSYEQYF.